The clone carrying this TCR beta chain was seen more than once but under ten times. Antigen unknown. V lost 0 bases, J lost 6 bases, and 6 bases stayed unmatched. The CDR3 totals 16 residues. CDR1 and CDR2 (germline): SNHLY, FYNNEI. Healthy Caucasian donors formed the entire cohort. This entry belongs to a study of identical twins. Whole-study results and caveats: For cord blood, abundant beta clonotypes had fewer insertions, unlike memory repertoires, which showed none. Models predicted less out-of-frame TCR alpha sharing in monozygotic twins than was found.

A template switching step contributed a universal primer site, while unique molecular identifiers were present in the cDNA. Via MiXCR, TCRdb re-called the 5' RACE reads, giving one row per CDR3 protein. The sample lists 300,000 to 400,000 distinct CDR3 sequences, roughly an eighth occurring once. The same data also contributed to another study, on yellow fever vaccine responses in identical twins.

This sequence joins TRBV2 and TRBJ2-1; TRBD2 aligns across 9 bases. The TCR was taken from a woman under 30 in good health. Sample: CD8+ T cells sorted from blood. CDR3 sequence (DNA): TGTGCCAGCAGTGAAGCCGGGACTAGCCCCCCCAATGAGCAGTTCTTC. Protein: CASSEAGTSPPNEQFF.